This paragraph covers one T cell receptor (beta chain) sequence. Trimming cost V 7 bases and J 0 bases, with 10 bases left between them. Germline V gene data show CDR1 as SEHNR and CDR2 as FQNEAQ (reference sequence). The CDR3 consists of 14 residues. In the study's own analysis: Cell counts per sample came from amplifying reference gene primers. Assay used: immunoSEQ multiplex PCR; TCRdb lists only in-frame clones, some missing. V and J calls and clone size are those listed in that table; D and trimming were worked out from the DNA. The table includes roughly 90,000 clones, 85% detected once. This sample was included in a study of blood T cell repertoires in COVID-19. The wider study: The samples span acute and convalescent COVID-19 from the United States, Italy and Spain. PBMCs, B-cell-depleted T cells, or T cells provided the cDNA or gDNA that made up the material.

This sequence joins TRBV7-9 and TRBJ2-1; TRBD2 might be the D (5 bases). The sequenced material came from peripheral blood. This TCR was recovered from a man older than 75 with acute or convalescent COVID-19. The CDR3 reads CASKRGSSYNEQFF. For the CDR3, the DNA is TGTGCCAGCAAACGAGGGAGCTCCTACAATGAGCAGTTCTTC.